This entry features one T cell receptor (beta chain) sequence. This clonotype showed up just a few times. The specificity of this receptor is unknown. Base qualities were left out, and no much larger clone turns up one base away. This sample is drawn from a study of T-cell reconstitution after alpha-beta-depleted transplantation in children (TCRdb year 2016). Study-wide context: The study quantitatively tracked T-cell immune reconstitution after TCRalphabeta/CD19-depleted allogeneic hematopoietic cell transplantation in children using TCR repertoire profiling.

Library generation was performed with PCR. Sequencing was carried out with an Illumina HiSeq 2500. TCR libraries were prepared with molecular barcoding, using unique molecular identifiers to normalize TCRbeta repertoire quantification. TCRdb handled the public reads itself, with Q25 trimming in fastp and clone calling in MiXCR, and kept productive beta chains. Rows are unified per CDR3 protein, each entry keeping the most common DNA and genes. Recorded for this sample are roughly 670,000 distinct CDR3 sequences; around 13% of them occurred a single time. The ten largest account for 0.79% of the sample. Paper-wide results and their limitations: Hyperexpanded clone frequencies declined over subsequent months; after one year, T-cell counts and TCRbeta diversity were mostly attributed to newly produced T cells. The high TCRbeta diversity at day 60 in some patients was ascribed to recipient T cells and intrathymic progenitors that had survived conditioning. The apparently early alphabetaT-cell count recovery about two months after transplant was reportedly dependent on only several hundred rapidly expanded clones derived from non-depleted graft cells.

The germline V gene encodes CDR1 DFQATT and CDR2 SNEGSKA (reference sequence). The CDR3 goes from the cysteine to the phenylalanine over 13 residues. This entry keeps only the CDR3 DNA: 39 bases, framed from base 1. V gives up 3 bases and J gives up 0 bases, and the segment between their germline ends measures 8 bases. The treatment or condition label, read with the paper, signifies: allogeneic hematopoietic cell transplantation with graft depleted of TCRalphabeta T cells and CD19 B cells. The transplant recipients were children given TCRalphabeta/CD19-depleted allogeneic hematopoietic cell grafts. Recombination connected TRBV20-1 to TRBJ1-1; TRBD1 could be the D gene, as 6 bases match. This sequence originates from a girl aged 2-10 years with congenital amegakaryocytic thrombocytopenia, due to receive a stem cell transplant. The sample here was PBMCs, taken before TCRalphabeta/CD19-depleted stem cell transplant. The CDR3 protein: CSASNRVNTEAFF. In nucleotides, the sequence is TGCAGTGCTAGCAACAGGGTGAACACTGAAGCTTTCTTT.